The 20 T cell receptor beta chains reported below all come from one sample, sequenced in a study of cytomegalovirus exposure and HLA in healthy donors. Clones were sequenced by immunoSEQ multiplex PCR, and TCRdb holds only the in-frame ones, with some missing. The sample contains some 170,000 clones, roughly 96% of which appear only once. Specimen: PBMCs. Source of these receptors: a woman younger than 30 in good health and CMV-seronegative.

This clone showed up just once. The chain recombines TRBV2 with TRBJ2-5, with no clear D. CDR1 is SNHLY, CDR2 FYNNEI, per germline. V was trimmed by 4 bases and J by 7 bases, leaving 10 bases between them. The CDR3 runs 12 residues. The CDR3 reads CASSVEEGTQYF. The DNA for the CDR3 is TGTGCCAGCAGTGTCGAGGAAGGGACCCAGTACTTC.

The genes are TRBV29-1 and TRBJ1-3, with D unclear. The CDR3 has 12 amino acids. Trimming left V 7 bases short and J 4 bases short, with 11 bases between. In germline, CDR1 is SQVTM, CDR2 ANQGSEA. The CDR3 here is CSALGVGNTIYF. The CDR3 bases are TGCAGCGCTCTGGGAGTCGGAAACACCATATATTTT.

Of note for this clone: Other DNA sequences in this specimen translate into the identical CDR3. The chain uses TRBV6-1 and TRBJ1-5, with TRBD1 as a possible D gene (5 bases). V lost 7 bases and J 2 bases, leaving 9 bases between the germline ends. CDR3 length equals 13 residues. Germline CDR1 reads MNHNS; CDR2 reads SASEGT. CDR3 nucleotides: TGTGCCAGCACTGGGGGGGGCAATCAGCCCCAGCATTTT. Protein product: CASTGGGNQPQHF.

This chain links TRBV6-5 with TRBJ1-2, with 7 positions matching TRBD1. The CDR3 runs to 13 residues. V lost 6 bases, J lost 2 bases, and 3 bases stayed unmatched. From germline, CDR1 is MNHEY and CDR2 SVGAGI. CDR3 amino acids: CASSQQGNYGYTF. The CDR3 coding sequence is TGTGCCAGCAGCCAACAGGGGAACTATGGCTACACCTTC.

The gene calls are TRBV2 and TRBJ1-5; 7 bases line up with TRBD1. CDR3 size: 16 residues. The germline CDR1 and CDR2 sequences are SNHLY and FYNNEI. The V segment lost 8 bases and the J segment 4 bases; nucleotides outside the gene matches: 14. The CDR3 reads CASSFRGNRGNQPQHF. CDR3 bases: TGTGCCAGCTCCTTCAGGGGGAACAGGGGAAATCAGCCCCAGCATTTT. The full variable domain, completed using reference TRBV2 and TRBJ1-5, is EPEVTQTPSHQVTQMGQEVILRCVPISNHLYFYWYRQILGQKVEFLVSFYNNEISEKSEIFDDQFSVERPDGSNFTLKIRSTKLEDSAMYFCASSFRGNRGNQPQHFGDGTRLSIL.

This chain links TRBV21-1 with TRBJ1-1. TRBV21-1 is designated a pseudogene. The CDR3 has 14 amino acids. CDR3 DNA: TGTGCCAGCAGCGGGAAGACTAGCTTCACTGAAGCTTTCTTT. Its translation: CASSGKTSFTEAFF.

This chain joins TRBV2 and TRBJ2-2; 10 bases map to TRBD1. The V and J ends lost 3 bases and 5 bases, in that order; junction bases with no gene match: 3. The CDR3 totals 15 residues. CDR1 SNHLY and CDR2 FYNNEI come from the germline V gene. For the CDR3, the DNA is TGTGCCAGCAGTGAGTTGGGACAGGGGACCGGGGAGCTGTTTTTT. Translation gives CASSELGQGTGELFF.

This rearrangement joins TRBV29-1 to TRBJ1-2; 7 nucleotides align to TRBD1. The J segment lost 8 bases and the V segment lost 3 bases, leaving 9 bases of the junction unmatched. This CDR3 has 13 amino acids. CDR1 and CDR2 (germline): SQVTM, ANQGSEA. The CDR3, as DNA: TGCAGCGTTGATAGGGGGCTGTTGAGCGGCTACACCTTC. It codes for CSVDRGLLSGYTF.

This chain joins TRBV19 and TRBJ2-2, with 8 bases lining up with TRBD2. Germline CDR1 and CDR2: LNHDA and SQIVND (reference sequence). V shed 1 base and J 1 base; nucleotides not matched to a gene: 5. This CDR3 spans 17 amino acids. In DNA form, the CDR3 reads TGTGCCAGTAGTATAGGACGGGAGGGAGAGAACACCGGGGAGCTGTTTTTT. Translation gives CASSIGREGENTGELFF.

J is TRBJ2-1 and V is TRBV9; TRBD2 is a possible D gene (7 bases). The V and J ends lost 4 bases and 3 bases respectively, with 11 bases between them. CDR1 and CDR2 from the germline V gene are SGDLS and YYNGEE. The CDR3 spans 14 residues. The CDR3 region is CASSKGGVYNEQFF. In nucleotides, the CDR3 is TGTGCCAGCAGCAAAGGGGGGGTCTACAATGAGCAGTTCTTC. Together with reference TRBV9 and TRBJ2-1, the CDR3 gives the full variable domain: DSGVTQTPKHLITATGQRVTLRCSPRSGDLSVYWYQQSLDQGLQFLIQYYNGEERAKGNILERFSAQQFPDLHSELNLSSLELGDSALYFCASSKGGVYNEQFFGPGTRLTVL.

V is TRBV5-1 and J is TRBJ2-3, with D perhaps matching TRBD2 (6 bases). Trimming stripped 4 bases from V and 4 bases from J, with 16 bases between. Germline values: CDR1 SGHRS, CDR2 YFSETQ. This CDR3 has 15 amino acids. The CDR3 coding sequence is TGCGCCAGCAGCGCGGGACCAACCCTCGCAGATACGCAGTATTTT. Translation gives CASSAGPTLADTQYF.

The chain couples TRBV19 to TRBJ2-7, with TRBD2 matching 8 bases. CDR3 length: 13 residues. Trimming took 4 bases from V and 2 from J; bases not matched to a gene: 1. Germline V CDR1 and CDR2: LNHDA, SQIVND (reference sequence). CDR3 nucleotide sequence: TGTGCCAGTAGTAGGGGACTAGCCTACGAGCAGTACTTC. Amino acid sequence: CASSRGLAYEQYF.

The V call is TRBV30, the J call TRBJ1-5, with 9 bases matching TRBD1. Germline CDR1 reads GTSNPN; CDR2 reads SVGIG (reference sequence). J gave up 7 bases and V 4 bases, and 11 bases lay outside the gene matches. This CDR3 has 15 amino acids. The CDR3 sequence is CAWTQGQGSLQPQHF. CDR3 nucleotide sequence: TGTGCCTGGACCCAAGGACAGGGGAGTCTCCAGCCCCAGCATTTT.

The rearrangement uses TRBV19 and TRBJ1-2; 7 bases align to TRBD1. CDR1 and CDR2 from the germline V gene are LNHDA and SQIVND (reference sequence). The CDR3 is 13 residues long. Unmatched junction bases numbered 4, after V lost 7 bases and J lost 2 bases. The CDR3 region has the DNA TGTGCCAGTACTTCGACAGGGAACTATGGCTACACCTTC. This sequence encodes CASTSTGNYGYTF. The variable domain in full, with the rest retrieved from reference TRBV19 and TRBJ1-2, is DGGITQSPKYLFRKEGQNVTLSCEQNLNHDAMYWYRQDPGQGLRLIYYSQIVNDFQKGDIAEGYSVSREKKESFPLTVTSAQKNPTAFYLCASTSTGNYGYTFGSGTRLTVV.

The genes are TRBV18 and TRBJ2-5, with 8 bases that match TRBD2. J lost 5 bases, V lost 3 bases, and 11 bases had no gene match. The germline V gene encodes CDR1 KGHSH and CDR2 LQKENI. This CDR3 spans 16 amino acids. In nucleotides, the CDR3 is TGTGCCAGCTCACCTTCGGCCGGGGGGGCCGCGGAGACCCAGTACTTC. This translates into CASSPSAGGAAETQYF.

CDR3 residues: CASSFWDSSKGYEQYF. CDR3 nucleotides: TGTGCCAGCAGCTTTTGGGACAGTTCGAAAGGCTACGAGCAGTACTTC. The chain links TRBV5-6 to TRBJ2-7, with 7 bases fitting TRBD1. V was clipped by 2 bases and J by 3 bases; unmatched bases: 11. This CDR3 spans 16 amino acids. Germline lookup yields CDR1 SGHDT and CDR2 YYEEEE.

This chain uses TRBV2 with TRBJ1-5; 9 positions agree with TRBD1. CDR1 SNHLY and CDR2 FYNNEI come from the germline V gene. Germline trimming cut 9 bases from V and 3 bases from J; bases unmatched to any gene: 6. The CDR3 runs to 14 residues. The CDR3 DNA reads TGTGCCAGTTCCGGGACAGGGTACAATCAGCCCCAGCATTTT. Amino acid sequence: CASSGTGYNQPQHF. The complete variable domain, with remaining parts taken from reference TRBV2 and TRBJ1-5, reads EPEVTQTPSHQVTQMGQEVILRCVPISNHLYFYWYRQILGQKVEFLVSFYNNEISEKSEIFDDQFSVERPDGSNFTLKIRSTKLEDSAMYFCASSGTGYNQPQHFGDGTRLSIL.

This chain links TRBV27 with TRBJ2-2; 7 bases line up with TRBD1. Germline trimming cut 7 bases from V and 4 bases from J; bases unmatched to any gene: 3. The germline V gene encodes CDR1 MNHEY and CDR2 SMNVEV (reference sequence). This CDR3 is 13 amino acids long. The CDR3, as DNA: TGTGCCAGCACGACAGGGTTCACCGGGGAGCTGTTTTTT. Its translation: CASTTGFTGELFF.

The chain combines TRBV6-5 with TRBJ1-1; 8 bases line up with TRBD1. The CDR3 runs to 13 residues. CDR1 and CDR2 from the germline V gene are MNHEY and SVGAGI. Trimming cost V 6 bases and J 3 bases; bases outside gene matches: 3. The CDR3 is CASSRGPDTEAFF. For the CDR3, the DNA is TGTGCCAGCAGCAGGGGGCCGGACACTGAAGCTTTCTTT.

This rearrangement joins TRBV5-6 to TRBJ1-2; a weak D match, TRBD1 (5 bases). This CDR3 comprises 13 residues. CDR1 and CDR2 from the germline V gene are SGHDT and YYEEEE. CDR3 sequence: CASRAIRVVGYTF. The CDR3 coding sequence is TGTGCTTCCCGTGCCATCAGGGTGGTGGGCTACACCTTC.